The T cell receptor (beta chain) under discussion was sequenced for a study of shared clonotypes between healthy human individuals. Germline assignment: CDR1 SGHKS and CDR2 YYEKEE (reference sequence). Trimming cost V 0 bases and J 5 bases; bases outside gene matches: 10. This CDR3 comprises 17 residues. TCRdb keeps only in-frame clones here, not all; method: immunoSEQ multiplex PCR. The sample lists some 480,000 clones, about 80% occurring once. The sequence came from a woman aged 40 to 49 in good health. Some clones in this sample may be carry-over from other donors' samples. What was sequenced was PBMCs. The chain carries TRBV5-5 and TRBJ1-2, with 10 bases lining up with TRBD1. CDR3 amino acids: CASSLGLKGQGPYGYTF. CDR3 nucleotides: TGTGCCAGCAGCTTGGGGCTTAAGGGACAGGGGCCATATGGCTACACCTTC. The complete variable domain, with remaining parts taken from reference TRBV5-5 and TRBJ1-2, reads DAGVTQSPTHLIKTRGQQVTLRCSPISGHKSVSWYQQVLGQGPQFIFQYYEKEERGRGNFPDRFSARQFPNYSSELNVNALLLGDSALYLCASSLGLKGQGPYGYTFGSGTRLTVV.